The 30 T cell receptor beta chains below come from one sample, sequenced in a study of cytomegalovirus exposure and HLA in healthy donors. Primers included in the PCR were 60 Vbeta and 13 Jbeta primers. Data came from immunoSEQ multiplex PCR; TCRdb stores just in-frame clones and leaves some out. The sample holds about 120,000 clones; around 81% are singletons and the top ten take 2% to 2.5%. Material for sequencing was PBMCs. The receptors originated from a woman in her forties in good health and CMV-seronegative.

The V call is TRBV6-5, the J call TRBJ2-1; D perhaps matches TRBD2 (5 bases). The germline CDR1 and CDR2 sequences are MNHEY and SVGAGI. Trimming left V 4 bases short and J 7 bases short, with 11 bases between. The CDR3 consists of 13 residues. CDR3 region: CASSSMGENEQFF. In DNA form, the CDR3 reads TGTGCCAGCAGTTCTATGGGAGAGAATGAGCAGTTCTTC.

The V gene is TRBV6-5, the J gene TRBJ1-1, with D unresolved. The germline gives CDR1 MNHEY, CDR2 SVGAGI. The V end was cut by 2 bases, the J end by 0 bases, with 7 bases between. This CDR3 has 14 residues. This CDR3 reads CASSYGPLNTEAFF. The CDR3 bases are TGTGCCAGCAGTTACGGCCCCCTGAACACTGAAGCTTTCTTT.

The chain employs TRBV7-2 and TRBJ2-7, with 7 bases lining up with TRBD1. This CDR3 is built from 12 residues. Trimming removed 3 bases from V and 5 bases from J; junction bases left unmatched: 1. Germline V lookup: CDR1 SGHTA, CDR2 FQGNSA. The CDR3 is CASSFTGDEQYF. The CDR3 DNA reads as TGTGCCAGCAGCTTCACAGGGGACGAGCAGTACTTC.

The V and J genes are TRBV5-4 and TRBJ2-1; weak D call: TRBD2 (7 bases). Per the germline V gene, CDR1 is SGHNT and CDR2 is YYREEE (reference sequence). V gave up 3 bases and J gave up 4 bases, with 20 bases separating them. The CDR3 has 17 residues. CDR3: CASSSGGGGIMYNEQFF. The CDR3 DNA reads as TGTGCCAGCAGCTCTGGGGGGGGCGGAATAATGTACAATGAGCAGTTCTTC.

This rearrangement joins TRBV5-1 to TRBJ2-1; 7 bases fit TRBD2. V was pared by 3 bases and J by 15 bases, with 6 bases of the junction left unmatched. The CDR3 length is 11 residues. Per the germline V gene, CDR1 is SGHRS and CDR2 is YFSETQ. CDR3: CASSSGLVVFF. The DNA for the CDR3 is TGCGCCAGCAGCTCCGGACTAGTTGTGTTCTTC.

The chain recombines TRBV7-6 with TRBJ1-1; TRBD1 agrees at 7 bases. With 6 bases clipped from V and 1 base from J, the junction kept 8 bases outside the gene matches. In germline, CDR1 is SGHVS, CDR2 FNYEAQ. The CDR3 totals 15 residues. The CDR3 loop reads CASRPRDSKNTEAFF. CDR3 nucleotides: TGTGCCAGCAGGCCTCGGGACAGCAAGAACACTGAAGCTTTCTTT.

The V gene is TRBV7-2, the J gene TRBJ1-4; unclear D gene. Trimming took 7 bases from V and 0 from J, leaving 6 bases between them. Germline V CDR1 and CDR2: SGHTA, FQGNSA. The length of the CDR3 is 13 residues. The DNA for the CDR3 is TGTGCCAGCACCAGATCAACTAATGAAAAACTGTTTTTT. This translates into CASTRSTNEKLFF.

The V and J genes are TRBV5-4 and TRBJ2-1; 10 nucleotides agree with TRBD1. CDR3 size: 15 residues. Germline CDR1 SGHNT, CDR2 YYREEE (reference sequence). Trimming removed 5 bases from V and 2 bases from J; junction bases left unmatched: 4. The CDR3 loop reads CASRGDRGTYNEQFF. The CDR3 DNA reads TGTGCCAGCAGGGGGGACAGGGGAACCTACAATGAGCAGTTCTTC.

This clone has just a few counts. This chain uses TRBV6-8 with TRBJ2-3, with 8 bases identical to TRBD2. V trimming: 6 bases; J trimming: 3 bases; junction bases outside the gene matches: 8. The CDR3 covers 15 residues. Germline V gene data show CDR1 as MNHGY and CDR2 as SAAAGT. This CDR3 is CASRYRAGETDTQYF. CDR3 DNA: TGTGCCAGCAGATATAGAGCGGGAGAGACAGATACGCAGTATTTT.

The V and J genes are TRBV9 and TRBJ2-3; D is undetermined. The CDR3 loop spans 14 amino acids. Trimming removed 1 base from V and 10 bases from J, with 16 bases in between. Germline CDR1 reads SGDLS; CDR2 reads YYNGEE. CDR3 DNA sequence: TGTGCCAGCAGCGTACCGGGTCATCGTACGGCGCAGTATTTT. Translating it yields CASSVPGHRTAQYF. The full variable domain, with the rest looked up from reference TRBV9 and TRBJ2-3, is DSGVTQTPKHLITATGQRVTLRCSPRSGDLSVYWYQQSLDQGLQFLIQYYNGEERAKGNILERFSAQQFPDLHSELNLSSLELGDSALYFCASSVPGHRTAQYFGPGTRLTVL.

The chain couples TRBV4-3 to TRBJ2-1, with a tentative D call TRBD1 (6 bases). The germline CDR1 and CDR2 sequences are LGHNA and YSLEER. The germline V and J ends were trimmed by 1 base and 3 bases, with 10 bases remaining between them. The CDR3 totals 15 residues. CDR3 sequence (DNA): TGCGCCAGCAGCCAAGGACAGGCTCGCTACAATGAGCAGTTCTTC. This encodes CASSQGQARYNEQFF.

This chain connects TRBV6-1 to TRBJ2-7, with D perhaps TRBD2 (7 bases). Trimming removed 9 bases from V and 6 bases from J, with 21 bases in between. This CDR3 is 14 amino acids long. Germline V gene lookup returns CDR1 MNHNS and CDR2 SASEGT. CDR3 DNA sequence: TGTGCCAGTAAGGGGGGGGACGCGGCATCCGAGCAGTACTTC. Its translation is CASKGGDAASEQYF.

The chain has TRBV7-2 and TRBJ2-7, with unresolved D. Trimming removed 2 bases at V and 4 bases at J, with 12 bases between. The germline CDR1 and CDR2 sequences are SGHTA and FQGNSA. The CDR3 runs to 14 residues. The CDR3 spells CASSLLPSNYEQYF. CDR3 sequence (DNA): TGTGCCAGCAGCTTACTCCCTAGTAATTACGAGCAGTACTTC.

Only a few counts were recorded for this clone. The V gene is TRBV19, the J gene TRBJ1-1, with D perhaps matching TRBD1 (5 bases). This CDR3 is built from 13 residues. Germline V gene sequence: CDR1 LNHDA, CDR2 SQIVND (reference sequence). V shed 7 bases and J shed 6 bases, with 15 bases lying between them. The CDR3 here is CASTGRGLAEAFF. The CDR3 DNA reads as TGTGCCAGTACGGGGCGGGGGTTAGCTGAAGCTTTCTTT. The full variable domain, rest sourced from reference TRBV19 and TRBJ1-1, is DGGITQSPKYLFRKEGQNVTLSCEQNLNHDAMYWYRQDPGQGLRLIYYSQIVNDFQKGDIAEGYSVSREKKESFPLTVTSAQKNPTAFYLCASTGRGLAEAFFGQGTRLTVV.

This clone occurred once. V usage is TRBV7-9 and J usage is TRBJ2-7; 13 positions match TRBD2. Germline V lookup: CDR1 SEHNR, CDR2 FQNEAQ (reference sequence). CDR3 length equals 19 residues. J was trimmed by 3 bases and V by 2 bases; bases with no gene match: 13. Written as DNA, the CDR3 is TGTGCCAGCAGCTTATCCGGGGAACTAGCGGGAGGGGCCCACTACGAGCAGTACTTC. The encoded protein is CASSLSGELAGGAHYEQYF.

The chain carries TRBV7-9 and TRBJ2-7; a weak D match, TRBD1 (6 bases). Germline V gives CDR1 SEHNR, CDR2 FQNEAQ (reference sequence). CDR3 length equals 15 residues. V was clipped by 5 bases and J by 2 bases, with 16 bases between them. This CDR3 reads CASSTGQTGAYEQYF. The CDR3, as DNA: TGTGCCAGCAGCACCGGGCAGACAGGCGCCTACGAGCAGTACTTC.

The CDR3 DNA reads TGTGCCAGCGGGTTGGGGGGAGATGAAAAACTGTTTTTT. Translation: CASGLGGDEKLFF. The chain has TRBV9 and TRBJ1-4; maybe TRBD1 (5 bases). Trimming removed 7 bases from V and 6 bases from J, with 13 bases in between. The CDR3 covers 13 residues. The V gene's germline CDR1 is SGDLS and CDR2 YYNGEE.

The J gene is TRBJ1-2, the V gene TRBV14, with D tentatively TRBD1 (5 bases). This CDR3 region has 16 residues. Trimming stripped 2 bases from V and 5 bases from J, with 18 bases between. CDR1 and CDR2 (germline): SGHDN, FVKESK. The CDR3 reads CASSQLGWAGSYGYTF. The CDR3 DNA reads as TGTGCCAGCAGCCAACTCGGGTGGGCAGGGTCGTATGGCTACACCTTC.

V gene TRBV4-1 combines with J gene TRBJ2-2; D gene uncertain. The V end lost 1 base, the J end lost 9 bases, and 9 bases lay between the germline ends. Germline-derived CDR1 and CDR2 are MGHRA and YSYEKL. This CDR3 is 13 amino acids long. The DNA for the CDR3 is TGCGCCAGCAGCCAAGTCAACTTCAGGGAGCTGTTTTTT. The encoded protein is CASSQVNFRELFF.

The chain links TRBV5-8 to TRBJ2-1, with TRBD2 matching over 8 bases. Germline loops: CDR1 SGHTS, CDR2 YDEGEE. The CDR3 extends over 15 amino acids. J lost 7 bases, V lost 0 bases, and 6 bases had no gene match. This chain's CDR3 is CASSLGYGGVNEQFF. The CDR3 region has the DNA TGTGCCAGCAGCTTGGGCTACGGGGGGGTGAATGAGCAGTTCTTC.

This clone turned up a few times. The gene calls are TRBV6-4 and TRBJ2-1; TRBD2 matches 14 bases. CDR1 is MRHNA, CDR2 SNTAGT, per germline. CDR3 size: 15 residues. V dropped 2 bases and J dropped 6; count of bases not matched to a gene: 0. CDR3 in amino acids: CASSDGTSGGNEQFF. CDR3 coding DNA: TGTGCCAGCAGTGACGGGACTAGCGGGGGCAATGAGCAGTTCTTC.

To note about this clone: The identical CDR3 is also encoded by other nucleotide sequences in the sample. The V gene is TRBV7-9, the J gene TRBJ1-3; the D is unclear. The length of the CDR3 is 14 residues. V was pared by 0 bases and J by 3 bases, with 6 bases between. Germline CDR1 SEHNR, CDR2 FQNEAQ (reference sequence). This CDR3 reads CASSLAGSGNTIYF. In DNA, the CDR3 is TGTGCCAGCAGCTTAGCAGGGAGTGGAAACACCATATATTTT.

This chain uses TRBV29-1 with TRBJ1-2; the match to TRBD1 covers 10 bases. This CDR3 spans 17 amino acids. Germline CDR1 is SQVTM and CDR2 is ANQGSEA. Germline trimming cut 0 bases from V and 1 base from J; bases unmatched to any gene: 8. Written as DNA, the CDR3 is TGCAGCGTTGAAGACCGGACAGGGGGAGCGTATAACTATGGCTACACCTTC. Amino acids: CSVEDRTGGAYNYGYTF. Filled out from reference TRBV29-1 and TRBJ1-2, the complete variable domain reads SAVISQKPSRDICQRGTSLTIQCQVDSQVTMMFWYRQQPGQSLTLIATANQGSEATYESGFVIDKFPISRPNLTFSTLTVSNMSPEDSSIYLCSVEDRTGGAYNYGYTFGSGTRLTVV.

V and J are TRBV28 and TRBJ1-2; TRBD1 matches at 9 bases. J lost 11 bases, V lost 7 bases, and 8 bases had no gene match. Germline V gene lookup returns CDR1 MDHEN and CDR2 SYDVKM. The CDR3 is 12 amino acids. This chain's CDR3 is CASTIGQGRYTF. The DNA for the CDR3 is TGTGCCAGCACGATAGGACAGGGGAGATACACCTTC.

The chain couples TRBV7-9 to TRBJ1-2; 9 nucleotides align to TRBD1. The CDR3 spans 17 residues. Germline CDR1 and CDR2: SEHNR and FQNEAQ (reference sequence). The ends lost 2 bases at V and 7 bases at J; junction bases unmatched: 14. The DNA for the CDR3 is TGTGCCAGCAGCTTATCAGACGGACAGGGGTGGAATCGTGGCTACACCTTC. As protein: CASSLSDGQGWNRGYTF.

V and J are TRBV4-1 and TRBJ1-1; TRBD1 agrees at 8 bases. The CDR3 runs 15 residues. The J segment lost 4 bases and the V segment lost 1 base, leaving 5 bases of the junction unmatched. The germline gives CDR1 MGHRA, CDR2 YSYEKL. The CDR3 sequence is CASSQATGEGTEAFF. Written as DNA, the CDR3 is TGCGCCAGCAGCCAAGCGACAGGGGAGGGCACTGAAGCTTTCTTT.

The CDR3 DNA sequence: TGTGCCAGCAGCGGACGGACAGGGGGCTATGGCTACACCTTC. It yields the protein CASSGRTGGYGYTF. The chain is built from TRBV5-4 and TRBJ1-2; 10 positions agree with TRBD1. Germline CDR1 SGHNT, CDR2 YYREEE (reference sequence). The CDR3 spans 14 residues. J lost 4 bases, V lost 4 bases, and 4 bases had no gene match.

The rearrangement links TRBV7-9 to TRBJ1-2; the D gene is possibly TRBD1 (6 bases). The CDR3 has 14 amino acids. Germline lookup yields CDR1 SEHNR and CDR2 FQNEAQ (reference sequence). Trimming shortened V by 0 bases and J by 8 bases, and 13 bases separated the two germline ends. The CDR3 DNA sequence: TGTGCCAGCAGCTTAGCCGACAGGCCCGGCGGCTACACCTTC. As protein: CASSLADRPGGYTF.

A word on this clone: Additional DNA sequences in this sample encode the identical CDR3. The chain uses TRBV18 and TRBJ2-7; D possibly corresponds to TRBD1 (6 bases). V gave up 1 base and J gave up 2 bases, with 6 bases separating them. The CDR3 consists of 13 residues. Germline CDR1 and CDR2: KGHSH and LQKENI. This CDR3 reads CASSPQGAYEQYF. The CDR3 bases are TGTGCCAGCTCACCACAGGGGGCCTACGAGCAGTACTTC.

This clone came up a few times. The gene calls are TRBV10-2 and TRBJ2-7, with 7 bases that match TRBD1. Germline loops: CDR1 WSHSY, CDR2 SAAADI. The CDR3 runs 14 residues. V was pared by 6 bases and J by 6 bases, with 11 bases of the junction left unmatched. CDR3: CASRDYTGVGEQYF. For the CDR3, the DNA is TGCGCCAGCAGAGATTATACAGGGGTGGGCGAGCAGTACTTC.